The 9 T cell receptor beta chains below come from one sample, sequenced in a study of shared clonotypes between healthy human individuals. TCRdb keeps only in-frame clones here, not all; method: immunoSEQ multiplex PCR. The table lists 1.5 million to 1.9 million clones, 95% to 99% of them singletons, with around 0.47% in the top ten. The sequencing input was naive CD4+ T cells sorted from blood. Subset in this sample: CD45RA+ positively selected. The receptors stem from a man between 25 and 39 years old in good health.

CDR3 amino acids: CASSFRATPEQYF. The CDR3 coding sequence is TGTGCCAGCAGTTTTAGGGCGACTCCCGAGCAGTACTTC. The rearrangement uses TRBV27 and TRBJ2-7; unclear D gene. The CDR3 runs 13 residues. The V gene's germline CDR1 is MNHEY and CDR2 SMNVEV (reference sequence). The V end lost 3 bases, the J end lost 6 bases, and 12 bases lay between the germline ends.

The CDR3: CASSPSRDNGEQFF. CDR3 sequence (DNA): TGTGCCAGCTCACCATCGCGGGATAACGGTGAGCAGTTCTTC. The chain links TRBV18 to TRBJ2-1; tentative D call: TRBD2 (6 bases). V gave up 2 bases and J gave up 9 bases, with 14 bases separating them. Germline CDR1 and CDR2: KGHSH and LQKENI. The CDR3 loop spans 14 amino acids.

The V call is TRBV19, the J call TRBJ2-2, with 7 bases fitting TRBD1. J gave up 3 bases and V 7 bases, and 8 bases lay outside the gene matches. Germline V gene data show CDR1 as LNHDA and CDR2 as SQIVND (reference sequence). CDR3 length equals 15 residues. The CDR3 DNA sequence: TGTGCCAGTAACCAGGGACAGCCCCACACCGGGGAGCTGTTTTTT. It specifies CASNQGQPHTGELFF.

The genes are TRBV7-9 and TRBJ2-1, with D possibly being TRBD1 (6 bases). The CDR3 has 13 amino acids. Germline loops: CDR1 SEHNR, CDR2 FQNEAQ (reference sequence). The ends were cut back, 7 bases at V and 9 bases at J, with 16 bases in the middle. The CDR3 protein is CASTGTRHAEQFF. As DNA, the CDR3 is TGTGCCAGCACCGGGACACGGCATGCTGAGCAGTTCTTC.

The chain uses TRBV13 and TRBJ1-4; D is perhaps TRBD1 (5 bases). The V end lost 6 bases, the J end lost 5 bases, and 10 bases lay between the germline ends. The CDR3 runs to 13 residues. Germline values: CDR1 PRHDT, CDR2 FYEKMQ (reference sequence). CDR3 protein: CASSRPGNEKLFF. The CDR3 coding sequence is TGTGCCAGCAGTCGCCCAGGGAATGAAAAACTGTTTTTT.

This clone was picked up one time. The J gene is TRBJ2-5, the V gene TRBV28; possibly TRBD1 for D (6 bases). This CDR3 region has 14 residues. The germline V and J ends were trimmed by 3 bases and 5 bases, with 13 bases remaining between them. Looked up from germline, CDR1 is MDHEN and CDR2 is SYDVKM. CDR3 coding DNA: TGTGCCAGCAGTTTGCCAACAGGGAAGGAGACCCAGTACTTC. It is translated as CASSLPTGKETQYF.

Worth noting for this clone: This CDR3 is also generated by other DNA sequences in the sample. The V and J genes are TRBV9 and TRBJ2-1; D is undetermined. V was clipped by 0 bases and J by 4 bases, with 5 bases between them. Germline V gene lookup returns CDR1 SGDLS and CDR2 YYNGEE. The CDR3 extends over 13 amino acids. In nucleotides, the CDR3 is TGTGCCAGCAGCGTAGCAAGGTACAATGAGCAGTTCTTC. As protein: CASSVARYNEQFF.

The V call is TRBV2, the J call TRBJ1-3; the D is unclear. This CDR3 has 13 amino acids. Per the germline V gene, CDR1 is SNHLY and CDR2 is FYNNEI. The V end lost 7 bases, the J end lost 0 bases, and 7 bases lay between the germline ends. The CDR3 sequence is CASKSLSGNTIYF. The CDR3 DNA reads as TGTGCCAGCAAAAGCCTCTCTGGAAACACCATATATTTT.

The genes are TRBV7-8 and TRBJ1-4; D perhaps matches TRBD1 (5 bases). The CDR3 runs 15 residues. Trimming left V 5 bases short and J 11 bases short, with 21 bases between. Per germline, CDR1 SGHVS and CDR2 FQNEAQ. The CDR3 coding sequence is TGTGCCAGCAGCACACGGGACCAAATCGCCCCTAAACTGTTTTTT. It codes for CASSTRDQIAPKLFF. Combining the CDR3 with reference TRBV7-8 and TRBJ1-4 gives the whole variable domain GAGVSQSPRYKVAKRGQDVALRCDPISGHVSLFWYQQALGQGPEFLTYFQNEAQLDKSGLPSDRFFAERPEGSVSTLKIQRTQQEDSAVYLCASSTRDQIAPKLFFGSGTQLSVL.